This passage covers 13 T cell receptor beta chains from one sample sequenced in a study of T cell responses to AZD1222 COVID-19 vaccine. Profiling relied on immunoSEQ multiplex PCR, and the TCRdb table lists in-frame clones only, not all of them. This sample yields 65,000 to 75,000 clones, of which over 70% are seen a single time; around 50% belongs to the top ten. The specimen comprised peripheral blood, sampled 28 days after the second AZD1222 dose. These receptors were taken from an adult who received the AZD1222 COVID-19 vaccine.

There are a few counts of this clone. V usage is TRBV28 and J usage is TRBJ2-5; D is ambiguous. This CDR3 is built from 16 residues. Germline CDR1 MDHEN, CDR2 SYDVKM. V gave up 2 bases and J gave up 5 bases, with 18 bases separating them. CDR3 residues: CASSLTSWTLRETQYF. The CDR3 nucleotides read TGTGCCAGCAGTTTAACTTCCTGGACCCTCCGGGAGACCCAGTACTTC.

The chain carries TRBV29-1 and TRBJ2-3; tentative D call: TRBD2 (7 bases). The CDR3 is 16 amino acids. Germline CDR1 SQVTM, CDR2 ANQGSEA. V was clipped by 1 base and J by 4 bases, with 18 bases between them. The CDR3 protein is CSVEAILGGASDTQYF. The CDR3 DNA sequence: TGCAGCGTTGAAGCCATCTTAGGGGGGGCCTCAGATACGCAGTATTTT.

The V call is TRBV28, the J call TRBJ1-3, with 8 bases that match TRBD1. The CDR3 length is 15 residues. From germline, CDR1 is MDHEN and CDR2 SYDVKM. With V trimmed by 10 bases and J by 2 bases, 10 bases remained unmatched. CDR3 region: CATLPGQVTGNTIYF. CDR3 DNA: TGTGCCACCCTCCCGGGACAGGTCACTGGAAACACCATATATTTT.

The V call is TRBV29-1, the J call TRBJ1-3; D remains unclear. V shed 4 bases and J shed 3 bases, with 7 bases lying between them. Per germline, CDR1 SQVTM and CDR2 ANQGSEA. The CDR3 has 12 amino acids. In DNA, the CDR3 is TGCAGCGTTGGAATGGGTGGAAACACCATATATTTT. It specifies CSVGMGGNTIYF.

The rearrangement links TRBV2 to TRBJ2-7, with 7 bases identical to TRBD2. Germline loops: CDR1 SNHLY, CDR2 FYNNEI. J gave up 3 bases and V 6 bases, and 8 bases lay outside the gene matches. This CDR3 has 14 amino acids. Here the CDR3 DNA reads TGTGCCAGCAGAGAGGAGCGGGGCAACTACGAGCAGTACTTC. As protein: CASREERGNYEQYF.

This clone was counted between two and nine times. The V and J genes are TRBV28 and TRBJ2-7; D unresolved. The germline CDR1 and CDR2 sequences are MDHEN and SYDVKM. V dropped 3 bases and J dropped 2 bases, with 11 bases sitting between them. This CDR3 is built from 14 residues. This CDR3 reads CASSFLDPTYEQYF. The CDR3 DNA reads TGTGCCAGCAGTTTCCTGGACCCGACCTACGAGCAGTACTTC.

V and J are TRBV5-1 and TRBJ1-1, with 8 nucleotides matching TRBD1. Trimming took 4 bases from V and 1 from J; bases not matched to a gene: 3. CDR1 and CDR2 (germline): SGHRS, YFSETQ. The CDR3 is made up of 14 amino acids. CDR3 amino acids: CASSPGTGNTEAFF. The CDR3 bases are TGCGCCAGCAGCCCCGGGACAGGGAACACTGAAGCTTTCTTT.

This clone was recorded only once. V gene TRBV7-2 combines with J gene TRBJ2-5, with 7 bases fitting TRBD2. The V gene end was trimmed by 3 bases and the J gene end by 4 bases; junction bases not matched to a gene: 11. Germline V gene sequence: CDR1 SGHTA, CDR2 FQGNSA. The CDR3 runs 16 residues. In DNA, the CDR3 is TGTGCCAGCAGCTTGCTAGCGGTCCCCCCGGCAGAGACCCAGTACTTC. It codes for CASSLLAVPPAETQYF.

V is TRBV11-2 and J is TRBJ2-7, with D perhaps matching TRBD1 or TRBD2 (5 bases each). The CDR3 loop spans 15 amino acids. Per the germline V gene, CDR1 is SGHAT and CDR2 is FQNNGV. Trimming shortened V by 6 bases and J by 5 bases, and 20 bases separated the two germline ends. The chain's CDR3 is CASRTSRGVRHEQYF. The CDR3, as DNA: TGTGCCAGCAGAACTTCAAGGGGAGTTCGTCACGAGCAGTACTTC.

This clone has only one observation. J is TRBJ1-4 and V is TRBV5-5; D call uncertain. Germline CDR1 is SGHKS and CDR2 is YYEKEE (reference sequence). This CDR3 comprises 15 residues. Trimming left V 3 bases short and J 0 bases short, with 9 bases between. This CDR3 is CASSWSPATNEKLFF. The CDR3 region has the DNA TGTGCCAGCAGCTGGAGCCCCGCAACTAATGAAAAACTGTTTTTT.

The genes are TRBV6-2 or TRBV6-3 and TRBJ1-1, with D tentatively TRBD1 (5 bases). This CDR3 region has 14 residues. The ends were cut back, 5 bases at V and 4 bases at J, with 14 bases in the middle. Looked up from germline, CDR1 is MNHEY and CDR2 is SVGEGT. The DNA of the CDR3 is TGTGCCAGCAGTGCTTCACATGGGGCCACTGAAGCTTTCTTT. This encodes CASSASHGATEAFF.

The V call is TRBV30, the J call TRBJ2-2, with TRBD2 matching 7 bases. Germline V gene sequence: CDR1 GTSNPN, CDR2 SVGIG (reference sequence). V lost 0 bases to trimming and J lost 4 bases; unmatched junction nucleotides: 5. This CDR3 comprises 15 residues. DNA for the CDR3: TGTGCCTGGAGTGTAATTGGGGGGGTCACCGGGGAGCTGTTTTTT. Residues: CAWSVIGGVTGELFF.

The V call is TRBV6-5, the J call TRBJ2-2; D gene uncertain. The V end lost 6 bases, the J end lost 1 base, and 3 bases lay between the germline ends. This CDR3 contains 12 residues. Per germline, CDR1 MNHEY and CDR2 SVGAGI. The DNA for the CDR3 is TGTGCCAGCAGGGAGAACACCGGGGAGCTGTTTTTT. It encodes CASRENTGELFF.